This passage covers 21 T cell receptor beta chains from one sample sequenced in a study of T cell responses to AZD1222 COVID-19 vaccine. The data were produced by immunoSEQ multiplex PCR, yet TCRdb's version contains in-frame clones alone and is incomplete. The sample lists approximately 110,000 clones; roughly 90% were seen once. The sample consisted of peripheral blood, taken 28 days after the second AZD1222 dose. Source of these receptors: an adult who received the AZD1222 COVID-19 vaccine.

V is TRBV14 and J is TRBJ2-5; D might be TRBD2 (6 bases). This CDR3 contains 13 residues. Germline-derived CDR1 and CDR2 are SGHDN and FVKESK. The V gene lost 4 bases and the J gene lost 7 bases, with 13 bases spanning the gap. The CDR3 DNA is TGTGCCAGCAGCCTTGGAGGGCAGGGGACCCAGTACTTC. It specifies CASSLGGQGTQYF.

This rearrangement joins TRBV5-1 to TRBJ2-3; perhaps TRBD1 as D (6 bases). Germline V gene lookup returns CDR1 SGHRS and CDR2 YFSETQ. V lost 0 bases to trimming and J lost 6 bases, with 11 bases between them. The CDR3 totals 14 residues. Here the CDR3 reads CASSLGGPPDTQYF. For the CDR3, the DNA is TGCGCCAGCAGCTTGGGGGGGCCCCCTGATACGCAGTATTTT.

The chain joins TRBV28 to TRBJ2-5; TRBD1 is a possible D gene (5 bases). CDR1 is MDHEN and CDR2 is SYDVKM in the germline V gene. The CDR3 consists of 15 residues. The germline V and J ends were trimmed by 4 bases and 0 bases, with 12 bases remaining between them. The CDR3 sequence is CASSSPGPNQETQYF. The CDR3 DNA is TGTGCCAGCAGTTCGCCAGGGCCTAACCAAGAGACCCAGTACTTC.

The chain links TRBV5-1 to TRBJ1-3, with a tentative D call TRBD1 (5 bases). V shed 3 bases and J shed 6 bases, with 19 bases lying between them. The length of the CDR3 is 16 residues. CDR1 and CDR2 (germline): SGHRS, YFSETQ. The CDR3 loop is CASSSEGYGDENTIYF. The CDR3 region has the DNA TGCGCCAGCAGCTCAGAAGGTTACGGGGACGAAAACACCATATATTTT. The variable domain in full, completed from reference TRBV5-1 and TRBJ1-3, reads KAGVTQTPRYLIKTRGQQVTLSCSPISGHRSVSWYQQTPGQGLQFLFEYFSETQRNKGNFPGRFSGRQFSNSRSEMNVSTLELGDSALYLCASSSEGYGDENTIYFGEGSWLTVV.

J is TRBJ1-2 and V is TRBV3-1 (or the pseudogene TRBV3-2), with D possibly TRBD1 on 6 matching bases. In germline, CDR1 is LGHDT, CDR2 YNNKEL (reference sequence). The CDR3 length is 14 residues. Trimming left V 4 bases short and J 8 bases short, with 17 bases between. CDR3 coding DNA: TGTGCCAGCAGCCCCCGAGGGGGGCGGAACGGCTACACCTTC. Protein product: CASSPRGGRNGYTF.

The chain has TRBV18 and TRBJ2-3; 9 bases match TRBD2. CDR1 is KGHSH and CDR2 is LQKENI in the germline V gene. V shed 4 bases and J 2 bases; nucleotides not matched to a gene: 7. The CDR3 extends over 16 amino acids. CDR3 residues: CASSRLAGTYTDTQYF. The CDR3 DNA reads TGTGCCAGCTCACGTCTAGCGGGGACCTACACAGATACGCAGTATTTT.

The chain is built from TRBV27 and TRBJ2-1, with 7 bases aligning to TRBD1. CDR3 length equals 19 residues. V was pared by 6 bases and J by 1 base, with 18 bases of the junction left unmatched. CDR1 is MNHEY and CDR2 is SMNVEV in the germline V gene (reference sequence). CDR3 residues: CASSLRGWVQGKSYNEQFF. As DNA, the CDR3 is TGTGCCAGCAGCCTTAGGGGTTGGGTACAGGGGAAATCCTACAATGAGCAGTTCTTC.

The chain recombines TRBV28 with TRBJ1-2, with 7 bases identical to TRBD1. Germline V gene sequence: CDR1 MDHEN, CDR2 SYDVKM. V dropped 5 bases and J dropped 4; count of bases not matched to a gene: 4. The CDR3 runs to 13 residues. The CDR3 loop reads CASSRQGLYGYTF. CDR3 bases: TGTGCCAGCAGTAGACAGGGCCTCTATGGCTACACCTTC.

This chain uses TRBV11-1 with TRBJ1-4; D is ambiguous. V dropped 5 bases and J dropped 0 bases, with 13 bases sitting between them. CDR1 and CDR2 (germline): SGHAT, FQDESV (reference sequence). The CDR3 length is 16 residues. The CDR3 DNA is TGTGCCAGCAGCCAATCGGGGAGCGCAACTAATGAAAAACTGTTTTTT. This encodes CASSQSGSATNEKLFF. Drawing the rest from reference TRBV11-1 and TRBJ1-4, the complete variable domain is EAEVAQSPRYKITEKSQAVAFWCDPISGHATLYWYRQILGQGPELLVQFQDESVVDDSQLPKDRFSAERLKGVDSTLKIQPAELGDSAMYLCASSQSGSATNEKLFFGSGTQLSVL.

The count of this clone is one. V usage is TRBV4-1 and J usage is TRBJ2-1, with 9 nucleotides matching TRBD2. The CDR3 loop spans 16 amino acids. Germline CDR1 and CDR2: MGHRA and YSYEKL. J was trimmed by 4 bases and V by 6 bases; bases with no gene match: 10. The CDR3 region is CASSLPLSGSYNEQFF. The CDR3 region has the DNA TGCGCCAGCAGTCTCCCTCTTAGCGGGAGTTACAATGAGCAGTTCTTC.

J is TRBJ1-4 and V is TRBV7-2; no firm D call. CDR3 size: 16 residues. Trimming took off 1 base at V and 3 bases at J, with 12 bases between the two ends. CDR1 is SGHTA, CDR2 FQGNSA, per germline. CDR3 region: CASSLGNAGSNEKLFF. The CDR3 nucleotides are TGTGCCAGCAGCTTAGGCAACGCGGGGTCTAATGAAAAACTGTTTTTT.

The chain combines TRBV14 with TRBJ1-4; D gene uncertain. The CDR3 is made up of 16 amino acids. Germline-derived CDR1 and CDR2 are SGHDN and FVKESK. The ends were cut back, 0 bases at V and 7 bases at J, with 15 bases in the middle. The CDR3 nucleotides read TGTGCCAGCAGCCAAGATTGGAGGCCCGAACGTGAAAAACTGTTTTTT. This gives the protein CASSQDWRPEREKLFF.

The chain uses TRBV10-3 and TRBJ2-7; TRBD2 matches at 13 bases. Trimming cost V 0 bases and J 5 bases; bases outside gene matches: 1. The germline gives CDR1 ENHRY, CDR2 SYGVKD. The CDR3 is 15 residues long. CDR3 sequence (DNA): TGTGCCATCAGTGAGTCGGGGACTAGCGGGAACGAGCAGTACTTC. Translated, it gives CAISESGTSGNEQYF.

The chain is built from TRBV27 and TRBJ1-4; D may be TRBD1 (5 bases). The CDR3 extends over 18 amino acids. V was pared by 5 bases and J by 0 bases, with 19 bases between. The germline CDR1 and CDR2 sequences are MNHEY and SMNVEV (reference sequence). CDR3 DNA sequence: TGTGCCAGCAGTCCCTTAATCCCCGACAGCGCAACTAATGAAAAACTGTTTTTT. Its protein is CASSPLIPDSATNEKLFF.

The chain has TRBV18 and TRBJ2-7; 7 nucleotides line up with TRBD2. J lost 1 base, V lost 0 bases, and 0 bases had no gene match. The CDR3 extends over 14 amino acids. In germline, CDR1 is KGHSH, CDR2 LQKENI. The CDR3 DNA reads as TGTGCCAGCTCACCACCGCGGGGGTCCTACGAGCAGTACTTC. Its translation is CASSPPRGSYEQYF.

This clone occurred once. The chain has TRBV28 and TRBJ1-1; D is undetermined. Germline CDR1 MDHEN, CDR2 SYDVKM. The CDR3 is made up of 14 amino acids. V was cut by 3 bases and J by 0 bases, with 8 bases left in between. DNA for the CDR3: TGTGCCAGCAGTTTGGAAAGGGTGAACACTGAAGCTTTCTTT. Protein: CASSLERVNTEAFF.

V usage is TRBV28 and J usage is TRBJ1-1, with D perhaps TRBD1 (5 bases). The V gene lost 10 bases and the J gene lost 0 bases, with 15 bases spanning the gap. This CDR3 comprises 14 residues. Germline CDR1 is MDHEN and CDR2 is SYDVKM. CDR3 in amino acids: CATQQGDMNTEAFF. The CDR3 DNA sequence: TGTGCCACCCAGCAGGGCGATATGAACACTGAAGCTTTCTTT. The full variable domain, in which reference TRBV28 and TRBJ1-1 provide the parts outside the CDR3, is DVKVTQSSRYLVKRTGEKVFLECVQDMDHENMFWYRQDPGLGLRLIYFSYDVKMKEKGDIPEGYSVSREKKERFSLILESASTNQTSMYLCATQQGDMNTEAFFGQGTRLTVV.

The chain has TRBV3-1 (or the pseudogene TRBV3-2) and TRBJ2-7, with D unclear. The CDR3 runs 12 residues. Germline assignment: CDR1 LGHDT and CDR2 YNNKEL (reference sequence). V shed 3 bases and J shed 5 bases, with 8 bases lying between them. The CDR3 here is CASSQGSDEQYF. CDR3 sequence (DNA): TGTGCCAGCAGCCAGGGTTCGGACGAGCAGTACTTC.

The genes are TRBV18 and TRBJ2-7; 7 positions match TRBD2. The junction had 5 bases not matched to a gene; V was cut back by 3 bases and J by 0 bases. Germline CDR1 and CDR2: KGHSH and LQKENI. This CDR3 is built from 15 residues. CDR3 DNA sequence: TGTGCCAGCTCACCCGGGGGGTATAGCTCCTACGAGCAGTACTTC. It is translated as CASSPGGYSSYEQYF.

The rearrangement links TRBV6-5 to TRBJ1-2; TRBD1 agrees at 8 bases. Trimming took 7 bases from V and 4 from J; bases not matched to a gene: 8. The CDR3 has 14 amino acids. The germline gives CDR1 MNHEY, CDR2 SVGAGI. DNA for the CDR3: TGTGCCAGCATGAATTCGGGACAGGTCTATGGCTACACCTTC. Protein: CASMNSGQVYGYTF.

The chain joins TRBV28 to TRBJ2-2, with a possible D match to TRBD1 (6 bases). The germline CDR1 and CDR2 sequences are MDHEN and SYDVKM. The CDR3 consists of 14 residues. Trimming removed 7 bases from V and 6 bases from J, with 15 bases in between. The chain's CDR3 is CASITGPAAGELFF. As DNA, the CDR3 is TGTGCCAGCATCACAGGGCCTGCGGCCGGGGAGCTGTTTTTT.